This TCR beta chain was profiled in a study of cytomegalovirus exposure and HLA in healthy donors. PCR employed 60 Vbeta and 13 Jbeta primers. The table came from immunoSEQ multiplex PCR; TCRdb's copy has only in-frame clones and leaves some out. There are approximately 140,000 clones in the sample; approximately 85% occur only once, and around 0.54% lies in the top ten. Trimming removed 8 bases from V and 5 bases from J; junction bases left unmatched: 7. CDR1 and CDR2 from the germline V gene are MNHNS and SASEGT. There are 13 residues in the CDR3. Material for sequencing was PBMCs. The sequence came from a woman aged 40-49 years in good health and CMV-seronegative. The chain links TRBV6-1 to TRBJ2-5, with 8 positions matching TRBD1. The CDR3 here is CASGPGGRETQYF. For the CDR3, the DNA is TGTGCCAGCGGCCCAGGGGGCAGGGAGACCCAGTACTTC.